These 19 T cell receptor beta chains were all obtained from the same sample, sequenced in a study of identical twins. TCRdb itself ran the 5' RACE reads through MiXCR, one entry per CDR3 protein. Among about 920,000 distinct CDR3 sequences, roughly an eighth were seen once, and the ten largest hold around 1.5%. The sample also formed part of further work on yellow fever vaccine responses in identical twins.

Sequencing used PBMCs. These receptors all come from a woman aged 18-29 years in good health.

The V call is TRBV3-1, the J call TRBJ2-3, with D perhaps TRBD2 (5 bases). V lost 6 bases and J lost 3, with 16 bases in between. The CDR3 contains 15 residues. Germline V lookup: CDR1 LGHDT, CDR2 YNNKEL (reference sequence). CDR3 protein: CASSLTRRETDTQYF. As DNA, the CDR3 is TGTGCCAGCAGTCTTACTAGAAGAGAAACAGATACGCAGTATTTT.

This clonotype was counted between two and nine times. The CDR3 sequence is CASSPRLAGVHNEQFF. DNA of the CDR3: TGTGCCAGCAGCCCCCGCCTAGCGGGGGTCCACAATGAGCAGTTCTTC. This sequence joins TRBV3-1 and TRBJ2-1; 10 bases align to TRBD2. After removal of 4 bases from V and 5 bases from J, the junction contained 8 bases not matched to a gene. The germline CDR1 and CDR2 sequences are LGHDT and YNNKEL (reference sequence). The CDR3 is 16 residues long.

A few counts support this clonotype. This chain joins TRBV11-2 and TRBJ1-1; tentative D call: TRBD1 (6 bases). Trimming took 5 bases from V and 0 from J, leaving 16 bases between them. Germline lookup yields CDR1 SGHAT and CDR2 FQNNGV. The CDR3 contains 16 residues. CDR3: CASSLEGGYLNTEAFF. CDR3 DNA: TGTGCCAGCAGCCTCGAGGGGGGGTACCTGAACACTGAAGCTTTCTTT. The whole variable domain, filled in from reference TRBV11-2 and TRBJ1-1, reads EAGVAQSPRYKIIEKRQSVAFWCNPISGHATLYWYQQILGQGPKLLIQFQNNGVVDDSQLPKDRFSAERLKGVDSTLKIQPAKLEDSAVYLCASSLEGGYLNTEAFFGQGTRLTVV.

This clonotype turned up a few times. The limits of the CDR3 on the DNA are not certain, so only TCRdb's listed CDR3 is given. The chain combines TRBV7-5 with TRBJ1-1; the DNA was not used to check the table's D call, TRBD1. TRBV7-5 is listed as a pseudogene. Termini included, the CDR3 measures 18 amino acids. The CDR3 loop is CISVSEASTGERCTEAFF.

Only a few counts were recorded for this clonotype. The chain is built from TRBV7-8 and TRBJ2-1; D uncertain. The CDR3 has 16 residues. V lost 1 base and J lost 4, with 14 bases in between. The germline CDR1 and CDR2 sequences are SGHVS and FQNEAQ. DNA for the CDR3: TGTGCCAGCAGCTTAGGGCGTCAGAACAATTACAATGAGCAGTTCTTC. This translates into CASSLGRQNNYNEQFF.

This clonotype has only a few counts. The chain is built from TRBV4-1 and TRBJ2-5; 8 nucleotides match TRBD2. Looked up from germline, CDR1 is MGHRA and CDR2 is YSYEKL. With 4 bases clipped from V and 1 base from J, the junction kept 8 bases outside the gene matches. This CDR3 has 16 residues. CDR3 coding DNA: TGCGCCAGCAGCCCTCCGGGAGGGAAGGGCCAAGAGACCCAGTACTTC. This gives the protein CASSPPGGKGQETQYF.

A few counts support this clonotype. The CDR3: CASSRGVPTDTQYF. CDR3 sequence (DNA): TGTGCCAGCAGTAGGGGGGTTCCCACAGATACGCAGTATTTT. This chain uses TRBV6-1 with TRBJ2-3; D may match TRBD1 or TRBD2 (6 bases each). With 5 bases removed from V and 2 bases from J, the gap between germline ends came to 11 bases. Germline CDR1 and CDR2: MNHNS and SASEGT. The CDR3 has 14 amino acids.

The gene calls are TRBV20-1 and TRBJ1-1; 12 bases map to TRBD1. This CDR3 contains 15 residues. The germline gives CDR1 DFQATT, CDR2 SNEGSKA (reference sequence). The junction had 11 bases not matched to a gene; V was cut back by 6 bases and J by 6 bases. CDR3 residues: CSAWDRGRLFAEAFF. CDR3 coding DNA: TGCAGTGCCTGGGACAGGGGGCGCCTATTCGCTGAAGCTTTCTTT.

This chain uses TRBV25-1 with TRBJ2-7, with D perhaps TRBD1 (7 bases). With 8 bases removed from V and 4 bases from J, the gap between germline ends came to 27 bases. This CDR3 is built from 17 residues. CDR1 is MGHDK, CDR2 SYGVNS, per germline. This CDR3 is CASGRVWRDSHTYEQYF. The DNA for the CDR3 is TGTGCCAGCGGAAGAGTCTGGCGGGACAGCCATACTTACGAGCAGTACTTC.

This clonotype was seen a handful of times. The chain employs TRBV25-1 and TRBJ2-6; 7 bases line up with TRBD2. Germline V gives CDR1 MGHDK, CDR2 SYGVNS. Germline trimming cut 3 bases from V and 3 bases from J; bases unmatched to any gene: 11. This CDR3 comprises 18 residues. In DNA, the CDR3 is TGTGCCAGCAGTGATCCACCTCGGGAGGACAATGGGGCCAACGTCCTGACTTTC. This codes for CASSDPPREDNGANVLTF.

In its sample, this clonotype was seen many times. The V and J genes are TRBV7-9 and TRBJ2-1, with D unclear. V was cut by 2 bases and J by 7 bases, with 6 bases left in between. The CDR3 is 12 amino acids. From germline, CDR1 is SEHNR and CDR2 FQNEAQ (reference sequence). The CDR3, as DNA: TGTGCCAGCAGCTTAACGGAGAATGAGCAGTTCTTC. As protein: CASSLTENEQFF. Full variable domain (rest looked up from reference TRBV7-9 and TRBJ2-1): DTGVSQNPRHKITKRGQNVTFRCDPISEHNRLYWYRQTLGQGPEFLTYFQNEAQLEKSRLLSDRFSAERPKGSFSTLEIQRTEQGDSAMYLCASSLTENEQFFGPGTRLTVL.

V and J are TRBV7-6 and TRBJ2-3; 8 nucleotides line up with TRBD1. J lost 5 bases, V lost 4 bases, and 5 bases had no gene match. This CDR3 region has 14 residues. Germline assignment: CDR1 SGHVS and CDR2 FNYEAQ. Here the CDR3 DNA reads TGTGCCAGCAGCTCCCAGGGGGCTGTAGATACGCAGTATTTT. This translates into CASSSQGAVDTQYF.

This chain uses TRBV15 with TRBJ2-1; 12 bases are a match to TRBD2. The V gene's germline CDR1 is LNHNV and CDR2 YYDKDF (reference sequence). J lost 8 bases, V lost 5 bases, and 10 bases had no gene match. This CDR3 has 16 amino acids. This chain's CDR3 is CATSAGLAGPSYEQFF. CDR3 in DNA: TGTGCCACCAGCGCGGGACTAGCGGGCCCATCTTATGAGCAGTTCTTC.

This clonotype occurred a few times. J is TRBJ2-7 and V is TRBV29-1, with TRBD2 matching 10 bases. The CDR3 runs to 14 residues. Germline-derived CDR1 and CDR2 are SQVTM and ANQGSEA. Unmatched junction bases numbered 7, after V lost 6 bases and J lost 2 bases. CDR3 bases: TGCAGCGTCGGACTAGCGGTTGGGGCCTACGAGCAGTACTTC. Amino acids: CSVGLAVGAYEQYF.

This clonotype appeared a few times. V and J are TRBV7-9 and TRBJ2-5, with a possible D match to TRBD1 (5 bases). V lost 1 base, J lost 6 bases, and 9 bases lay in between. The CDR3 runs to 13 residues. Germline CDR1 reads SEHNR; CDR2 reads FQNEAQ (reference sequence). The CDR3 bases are TGTGCCAGCAGCTTAGAAGGGGTCAAGACCCAGTACTTC. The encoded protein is CASSLEGVKTQYF.

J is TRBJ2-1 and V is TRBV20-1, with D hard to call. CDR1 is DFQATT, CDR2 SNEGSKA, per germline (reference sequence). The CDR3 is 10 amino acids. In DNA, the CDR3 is TGCAGCGAGGCGCAGAATGAGCAGTTCTTC. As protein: CSEAQNEQFF.

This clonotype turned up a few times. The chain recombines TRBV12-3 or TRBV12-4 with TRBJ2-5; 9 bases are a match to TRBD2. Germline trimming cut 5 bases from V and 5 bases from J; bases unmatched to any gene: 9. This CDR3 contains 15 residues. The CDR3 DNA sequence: TGTGCCAGCAGTCCTATAGCGGGAGCGGGTGAGACCCAGTACTTC. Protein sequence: CASSPIAGAGETQYF.

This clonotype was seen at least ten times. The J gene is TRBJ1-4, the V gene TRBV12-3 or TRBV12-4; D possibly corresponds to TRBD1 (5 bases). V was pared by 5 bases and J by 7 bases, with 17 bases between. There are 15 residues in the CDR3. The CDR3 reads CASSTVLGVSEKLFF. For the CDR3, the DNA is TGTGCCAGCAGTACCGTGCTGGGGGTCAGTGAAAAACTGTTTTTT.

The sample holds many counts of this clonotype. CDR3 protein: CASSQGPGESNQPQHF. The CDR3 DNA reads TGCGCCAGCAGCCAAGGTCCAGGGGAAAGCAATCAGCCCCAGCATTTT. The gene calls are TRBV4-1 and TRBJ1-5, with D tentatively TRBD1 (6 bases). CDR1 and CDR2 from the germline V gene are MGHRA and YSYEKL. V was pared by 1 base and J by 1 base, with 11 bases between. This CDR3 spans 16 amino acids.